The clone carrying this TCR beta chain was seen a handful of times. What it recognizes is unknown. The data were obtained in a study of CD8+ T cells in alopecia areata. Study results and limitations: TCR sharing across patients was less clear than in mice, possibly HLA-related. Lesional tissue from the scalp (especially in alopecia totalis/universalis) showed higher clonality than normal scalp.

cDNA reverse transcribed from extracted RNA served as the sequencing template. The protocol was immunoSEQ multiplex PCR, while the TCRdb copy is restricted to in-frame clones and leaves out a portion. The data show around 210,000 clones, around 50% seen once. PBMCs, the starting material, were the source of sorted CD4+ and CD8+ T cells. This CDR3 has 14 residues. The junction had 11 bases not matched to a gene; V was cut back by 6 bases and J by 4 bases. The germline CDR1 and CDR2 sequences are SQVTM and ANQGSEA. The V gene is TRBV29-1, the J gene TRBJ2-5; 7 bases map to TRBD1. This receptor was taken from a human donor in good health. The sequenced sample was CD8+ T cells sorted from blood. In DNA form, the CDR3 reads TGCAGCGTCGACGGGACAGACGGTATAGAGACCCAGTACTTC. Translation gives CSVDGTDGIETQYF. The complete variable domain, with remaining parts taken from reference TRBV29-1 and TRBJ2-5, reads SAVISQKPSRDICQRGTSLTIQCQVDSQVTMMFWYRQQPGQSLTLIATANQGSEATYESGFVIDKFPISRPNLTFSTLTVSNMSPEDSSIYLCSVDGTDGIETQYFGPGTRLLVL.